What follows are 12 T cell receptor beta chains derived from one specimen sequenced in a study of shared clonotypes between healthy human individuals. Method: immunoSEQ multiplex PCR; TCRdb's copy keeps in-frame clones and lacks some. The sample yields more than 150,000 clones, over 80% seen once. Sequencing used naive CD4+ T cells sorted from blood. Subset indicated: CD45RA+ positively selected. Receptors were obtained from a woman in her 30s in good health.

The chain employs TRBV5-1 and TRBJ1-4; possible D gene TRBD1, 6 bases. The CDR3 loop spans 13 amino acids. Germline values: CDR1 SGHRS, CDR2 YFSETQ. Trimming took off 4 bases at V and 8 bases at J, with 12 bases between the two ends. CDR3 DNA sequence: TGCGCCAGCAGCAGAAGACAGGAGGAAAAACTGTTTTTT. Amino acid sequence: CASSRRQEEKLFF.

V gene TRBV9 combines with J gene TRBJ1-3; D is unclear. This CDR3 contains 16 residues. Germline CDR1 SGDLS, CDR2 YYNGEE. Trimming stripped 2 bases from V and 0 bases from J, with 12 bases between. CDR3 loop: CASSVYGQSSGNTIYF. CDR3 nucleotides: TGTGCCAGCAGCGTGTACGGGCAAAGCTCTGGAAACACCATATATTTT. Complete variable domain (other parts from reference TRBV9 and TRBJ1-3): DSGVTQTPKHLITATGQRVTLRCSPRSGDLSVYWYQQSLDQGLQFLIQYYNGEERAKGNILERFSAQQFPDLHSELNLSSLELGDSALYFCASSVYGQSSGNTIYFGEGSWLTVV.

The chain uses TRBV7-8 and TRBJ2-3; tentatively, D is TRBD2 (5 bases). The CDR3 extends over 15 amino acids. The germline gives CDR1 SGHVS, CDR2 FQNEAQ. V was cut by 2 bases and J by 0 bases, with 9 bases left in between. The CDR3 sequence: CASSLSGFSTDTQYF. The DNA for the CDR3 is TGTGCCAGCAGCTTATCGGGGTTTAGCACAGATACGCAGTATTTT.

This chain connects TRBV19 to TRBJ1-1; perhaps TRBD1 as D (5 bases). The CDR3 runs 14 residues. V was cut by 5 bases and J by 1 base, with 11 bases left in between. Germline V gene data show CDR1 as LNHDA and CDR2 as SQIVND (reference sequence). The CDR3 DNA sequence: TGTGCCAGTAGTCCCCGGGGGAGGAACACTGAAGCTTTCTTT. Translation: CASSPRGRNTEAFF.

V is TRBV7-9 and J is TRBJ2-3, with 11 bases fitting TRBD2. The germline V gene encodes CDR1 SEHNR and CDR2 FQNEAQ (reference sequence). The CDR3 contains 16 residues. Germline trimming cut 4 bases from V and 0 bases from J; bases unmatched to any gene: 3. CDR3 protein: CASSSWTSGSTDTQYF. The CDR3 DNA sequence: TGTGCCAGCAGCTCTTGGACTAGCGGGAGCACAGATACGCAGTATTTT.

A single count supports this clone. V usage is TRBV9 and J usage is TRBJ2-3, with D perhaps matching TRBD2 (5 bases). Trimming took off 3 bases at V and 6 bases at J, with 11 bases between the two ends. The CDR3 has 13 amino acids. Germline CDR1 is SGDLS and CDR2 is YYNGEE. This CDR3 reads CASSAEVWDTQYF. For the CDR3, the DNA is TGTGCCAGCAGCGCGGAGGTTTGGGATACGCAGTATTTT.

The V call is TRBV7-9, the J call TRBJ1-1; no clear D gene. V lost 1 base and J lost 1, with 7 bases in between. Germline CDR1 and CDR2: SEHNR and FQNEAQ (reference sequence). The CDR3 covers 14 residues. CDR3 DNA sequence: TGTGCCAGCAGCTTAGGGGATTGGAACACTGAAGCTTTCTTT. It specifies CASSLGDWNTEAFF. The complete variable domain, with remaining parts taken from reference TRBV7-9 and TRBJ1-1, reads DTGVSQNPRHKITKRGQNVTFRCDPISEHNRLYWYRQTLGQGPEFLTYFQNEAQLEKSRLLSDRFSAERPKGSFSTLEIQRTEQGDSAMYLCASSLGDWNTEAFFGQGTRLTVV.

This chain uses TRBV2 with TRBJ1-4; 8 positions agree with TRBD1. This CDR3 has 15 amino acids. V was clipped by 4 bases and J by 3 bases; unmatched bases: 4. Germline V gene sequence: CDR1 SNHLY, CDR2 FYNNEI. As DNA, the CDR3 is TGTGCCAGCAGTGGGCAGGGGGCAGCTAATGAAAAACTGTTTTTT. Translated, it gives CASSGQGAANEKLFF.

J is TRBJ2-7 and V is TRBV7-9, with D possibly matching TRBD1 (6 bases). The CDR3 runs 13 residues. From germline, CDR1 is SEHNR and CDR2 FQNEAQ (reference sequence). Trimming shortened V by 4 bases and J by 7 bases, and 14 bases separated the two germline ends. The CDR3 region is CASSSGTPFEQYF. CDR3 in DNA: TGTGCCAGCAGCTCCGGGACACCTTTTGAGCAGTACTTC.

CDR3 nucleotide sequence: TGTGCCAGCAGCTTGGTTGCGGTTGGGGCCAACGTCCTGACTTTC. Protein sequence: CASSLVAVGANVLTF. The chain has TRBV5-6 and TRBJ2-6; D call uncertain. V was pared by 0 bases and J by 3 bases, with 7 bases between. Germline loops: CDR1 SGHDT, CDR2 YYEEEE. The CDR3 covers 15 residues.

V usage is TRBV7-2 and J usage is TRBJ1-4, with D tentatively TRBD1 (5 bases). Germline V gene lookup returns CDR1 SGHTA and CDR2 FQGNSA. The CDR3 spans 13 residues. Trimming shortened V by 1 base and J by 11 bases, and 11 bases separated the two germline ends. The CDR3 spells CASSLVQGRKLFF. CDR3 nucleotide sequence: TGTGCCAGCAGCTTAGTTCAGGGAAGGAAACTGTTTTTT.

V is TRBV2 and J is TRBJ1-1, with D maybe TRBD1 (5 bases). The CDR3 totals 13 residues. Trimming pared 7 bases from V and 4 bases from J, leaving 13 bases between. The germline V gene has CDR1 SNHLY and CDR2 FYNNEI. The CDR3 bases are TGTGCCAGCAAGGTAGTAGGGGCCACTGAAGCTTTCTTT. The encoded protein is CASKVVGATEAFF.